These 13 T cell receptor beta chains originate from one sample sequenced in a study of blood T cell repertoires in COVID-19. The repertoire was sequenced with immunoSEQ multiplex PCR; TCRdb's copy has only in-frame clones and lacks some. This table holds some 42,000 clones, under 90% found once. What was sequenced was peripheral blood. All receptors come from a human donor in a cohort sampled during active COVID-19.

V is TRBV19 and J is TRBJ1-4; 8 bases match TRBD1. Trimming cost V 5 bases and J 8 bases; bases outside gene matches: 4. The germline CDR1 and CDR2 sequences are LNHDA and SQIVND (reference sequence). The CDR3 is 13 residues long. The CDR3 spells CASSGQGREKLFF. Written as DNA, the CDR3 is TGTGCCAGTAGTGGACAGGGCAGGGAAAAACTGTTTTTT.

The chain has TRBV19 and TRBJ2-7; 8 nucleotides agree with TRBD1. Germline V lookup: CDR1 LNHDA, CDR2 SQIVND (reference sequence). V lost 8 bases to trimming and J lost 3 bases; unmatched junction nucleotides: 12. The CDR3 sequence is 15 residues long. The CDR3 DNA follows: TGTGCCAGTGGACCAGCAGTCGGGACAGGCTACGAGCAGTACTTC. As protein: CASGPAVGTGYEQYF.

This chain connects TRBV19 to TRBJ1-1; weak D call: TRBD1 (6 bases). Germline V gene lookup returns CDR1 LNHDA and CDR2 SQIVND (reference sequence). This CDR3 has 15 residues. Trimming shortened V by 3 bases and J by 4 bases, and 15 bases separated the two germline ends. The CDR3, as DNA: TGTGCCAGTAGTATTTCGACAGGCATGGGCACTGAAGCTTTCTTT. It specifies CASSISTGMGTEAFF.

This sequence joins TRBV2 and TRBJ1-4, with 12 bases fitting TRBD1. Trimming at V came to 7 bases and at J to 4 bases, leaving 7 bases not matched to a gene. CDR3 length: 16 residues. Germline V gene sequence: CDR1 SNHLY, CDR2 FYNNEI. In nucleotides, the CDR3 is TGTGCCAGCAATCACCGGGACAGGGGGCTTAATGAAAAACTGTTTTTT. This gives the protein CASNHRDRGLNEKLFF.

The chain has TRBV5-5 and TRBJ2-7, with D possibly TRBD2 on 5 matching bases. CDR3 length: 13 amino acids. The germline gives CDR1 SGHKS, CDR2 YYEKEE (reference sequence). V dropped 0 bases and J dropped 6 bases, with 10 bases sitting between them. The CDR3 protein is CASSLVWEREQYF. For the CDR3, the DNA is TGTGCCAGCAGCTTGGTCTGGGAGCGCGAGCAGTACTTC.

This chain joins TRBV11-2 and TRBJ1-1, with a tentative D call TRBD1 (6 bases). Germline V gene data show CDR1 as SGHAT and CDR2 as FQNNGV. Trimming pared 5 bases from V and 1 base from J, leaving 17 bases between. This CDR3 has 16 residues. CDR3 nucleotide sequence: TGTGCCAGCAGCCGATCCAGTACAGGGTCGAACACTGAAGCTTTCTTT. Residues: CASSRSSTGSNTEAFF.

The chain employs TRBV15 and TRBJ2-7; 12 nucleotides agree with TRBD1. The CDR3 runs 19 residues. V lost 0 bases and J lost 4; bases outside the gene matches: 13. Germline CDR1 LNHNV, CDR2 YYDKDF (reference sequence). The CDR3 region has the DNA TGTGCCACCAGCAGAGATCTTTTCGGGGGGACAGGGGGCGCATACGAGCAGTACTTC. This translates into CATSRDLFGGTGGAYEQYF.

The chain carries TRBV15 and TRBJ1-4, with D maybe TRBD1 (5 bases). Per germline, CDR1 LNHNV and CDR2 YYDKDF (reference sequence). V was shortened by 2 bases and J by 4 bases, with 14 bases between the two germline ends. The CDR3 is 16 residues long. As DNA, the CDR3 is TGTGCCACCAGCAGAATAATGGACATCAATAATGAAAAACTGTTTTTT. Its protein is CATSRIMDINNEKLFF.

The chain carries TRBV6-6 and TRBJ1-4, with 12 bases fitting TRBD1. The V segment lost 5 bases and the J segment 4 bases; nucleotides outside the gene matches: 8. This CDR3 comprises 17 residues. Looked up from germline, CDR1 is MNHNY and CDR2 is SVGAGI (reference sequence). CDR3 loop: CASSPKGQGALNEKLFF. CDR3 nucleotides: TGTGCCAGCAGTCCGAAGGGACAGGGGGCACTTAATGAAAAACTGTTTTTT.

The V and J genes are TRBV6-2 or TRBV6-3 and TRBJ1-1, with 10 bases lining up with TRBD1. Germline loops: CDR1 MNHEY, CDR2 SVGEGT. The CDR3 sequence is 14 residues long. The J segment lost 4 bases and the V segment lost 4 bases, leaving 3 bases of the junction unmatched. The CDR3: CASSWGQGTTEAFF. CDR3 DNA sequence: TGTGCCAGCAGTTGGGGACAGGGGACCACTGAAGCTTTCTTT.

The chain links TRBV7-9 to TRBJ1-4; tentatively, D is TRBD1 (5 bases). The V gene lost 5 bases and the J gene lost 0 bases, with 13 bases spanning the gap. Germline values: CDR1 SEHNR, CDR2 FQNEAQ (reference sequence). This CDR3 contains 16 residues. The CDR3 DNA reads TGTGCCAGCAGCCCGAGGATGACAGCAACTAATGAAAAACTGTTTTTT. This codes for CASSPRMTATNEKLFF.

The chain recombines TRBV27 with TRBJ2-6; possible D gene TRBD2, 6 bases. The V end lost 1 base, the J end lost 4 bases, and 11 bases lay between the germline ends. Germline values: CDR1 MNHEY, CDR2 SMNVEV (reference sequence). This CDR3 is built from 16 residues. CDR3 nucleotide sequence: TGTGCCAGCAGTTTATACCCCCGGGGGGGGGCCAACGTCCTGACTTTC. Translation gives CASSLYPRGGANVLTF.

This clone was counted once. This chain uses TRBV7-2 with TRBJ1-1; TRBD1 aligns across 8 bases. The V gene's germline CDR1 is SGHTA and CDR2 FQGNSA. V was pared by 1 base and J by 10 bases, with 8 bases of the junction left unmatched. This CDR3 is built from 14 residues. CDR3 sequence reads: CASSLVLGQGVAFF. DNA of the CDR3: TGTGCCAGCAGCTTAGTTCTCGGACAGGGAGTAGCTTTCTTT.